The 25 T cell receptor beta chains presented below share a single source sample, sequenced in a study of cytomegalovirus exposure and HLA in healthy donors. Primers: 60 Vbeta forward and 13 Jbeta reverse. Clones were sequenced by immunoSEQ multiplex PCR, and TCRdb holds only the in-frame ones, with some missing. This table lists approximately 50,000 clones. Sequencing input: PBMCs. These receptors came from a woman between 35 and 50 years old in good health and CMV-seronegative.

V and J are TRBV30 and TRBJ1-3, with D possibly matching TRBD1 (5 bases). From germline, CDR1 is GTSNPN and CDR2 SVGIG (reference sequence). Trimming pared 2 bases from V and 0 bases from J, leaving 8 bases between. This CDR3 is 14 amino acids long. CDR3 bases: TGTGCCTGGAGTCGACAGTACTCTGGAAACACCATATATTTT. Protein product: CAWSRQYSGNTIYF.

The CDR3 here is CASSQDGSDNEQFF. CDR3 coding DNA: TGTGCCAGCAGCCAAGACGGCAGCGACAATGAGCAGTTCTTC. The gene calls are TRBV4-2 and TRBJ2-1, with no clear D. Trimming left V 0 bases short and J 5 bases short, with 8 bases between. The CDR3 loop spans 14 amino acids. CDR1 is LGHNA, CDR2 YNFKEQ, per germline.

The chain joins TRBV2 to TRBJ2-1; TRBD2 agrees at 14 bases. This CDR3 has 15 residues. Germline-derived CDR1 and CDR2 are SNHLY and FYNNEI. The V gene end was trimmed by 4 bases and the J gene end by 6 bases; junction bases not matched to a gene: 2. The CDR3 here is CASSATSGGANEQFF. CDR3 coding DNA: TGTGCCAGCAGTGCGACTAGCGGGGGGGCCAATGAGCAGTTCTTC. The variable domain in full, with the rest retrieved from reference TRBV2 and TRBJ2-1, is EPEVTQTPSHQVTQMGQEVILRCVPISNHLYFYWYRQILGQKVEFLVSFYNNEISEKSEIFDDQFSVERPDGSNFTLKIRSTKLEDSAMYFCASSATSGGANEQFFGPGTRLTVL.

This chain uses TRBV5-6 with TRBJ2-2, with 7 bases matching TRBD2. Germline V gene sequence: CDR1 SGHDT, CDR2 YYEEEE. Unmatched junction bases numbered 10, after V lost 1 base and J lost 4 bases. The CDR3 has 17 residues. The CDR3 region has the DNA TGTGCCAGCAGCTTGAGACCCGGGGGGTCGGTCACCGGGGAGCTGTTTTTT. Translation: CASSLRPGGSVTGELFF.

V usage is TRBV7-2 and J usage is TRBJ1-4; maybe TRBD1 (5 bases). The length of the CDR3 is 15 residues. Trimming removed 3 bases from V and 6 bases from J, with 14 bases in between. From germline, CDR1 is SGHTA and CDR2 FQGNSA. CDR3 sequence reads: CASSLSGTVDEKLFF. The CDR3 DNA reads TGTGCCAGCAGCTTGTCCGGGACTGTTGATGAAAAACTGTTTTTT. The variable domain in full, completed from reference TRBV7-2 and TRBJ1-4, reads GAGVSQSPSNKVTEKGKDVELRCDPISGHTALYWYRQSLGQGLEFLIYFQGNSAPDKSGLPSDRFSAERTGGSVSTLTIQRTQQEDSAVYLCASSLSGTVDEKLFFGSGTQLSVL.

This clone shows up as medium-sized by frequency. The rearrangement joins TRBV5-1 to TRBJ1-1, with D uncertain. V lost 3 bases to trimming and J lost 0 bases, with 9 bases between them. CDR3 size: 14 residues. Germline V gene sequence: CDR1 SGHRS, CDR2 YFSETQ. The CDR3 reads CASSSRSVNTEAFF. The CDR3 nucleotides are TGCGCCAGCAGCTCCCGTAGCGTGAACACTGAAGCTTTCTTT.

The chain recombines TRBV19 with TRBJ1-1, with no clear D. Germline V gives CDR1 LNHDA, CDR2 SQIVND (reference sequence). The V and J ends lost 5 bases and 6 bases respectively, with 19 bases between them. The CDR3 runs 15 residues. CDR3 in DNA: TGTGCCAGTAGTCCGCCTGGGAGGGCACCCCCTGAAGCTTTCTTT. Translating gives CASSPPGRAPPEAFF.

The chain is built from TRBV6-1 and TRBJ2-5, with TRBD1 as a possible D gene (5 bases). TRBJ2-7 explains the end of the DNA better; the J call may be wrong. CDR3 length: 14 residues. Per the germline V gene, CDR1 is MNHNS and CDR2 is SASEGT. DNA for the CDR3: TGTGCCAGCAGGCGAGAGACAGCCTCCTACGAGCAGTACTTC. It encodes CASRRETASYEQYF.

Note on this clone: At one end, the junction sequence differs from germline, possibly due to a read error. The CDR3 DNA reads as TGTGCTAGCAGCCCGGCAGGGTCCCTCTTTGTAGGGGAGCTGTTTTTT. Translating it yields CASSPAGSLFVGELFF. The chain combines TRBV7-7 with TRBJ2-2; tentatively, D is TRBD1 (5 bases). CDR3 length: 16 amino acids. Germline CDR1 and CDR2: SSHAT and FNYEAQ (reference sequence).

The chain has TRBV7-6 and TRBJ1-4; 7 bases are shared with TRBD1. CDR1 and CDR2 (germline): SGHVS, FNYEAQ. The V segment lost 1 base and the J segment 4 bases; nucleotides outside the gene matches: 0. The CDR3 sequence is 14 residues long. The chain's CDR3 is CASSLGDSNEKLFF. The CDR3 DNA is TGTGCCAGCAGCTTAGGGGACAGTAATGAAAAACTGTTTTTT.

The chain recombines TRBV18 with TRBJ1-1; TRBD1 might be the D (5 bases). Trimming shortened V by 3 bases and J by 5 bases, and 16 bases separated the two germline ends. The CDR3 loop spans 15 amino acids. Germline V gene sequence: CDR1 KGHSH, CDR2 LQKENI. DNA for the CDR3: TGTGCCAGCTCACCGAACCAGGGCGTAGTTACTGAAGCTTTCTTT. Protein product: CASSPNQGVVTEAFF.

V gene TRBV5-1 combines with J gene TRBJ1-4, with 9 bases fitting TRBD1. The length of the CDR3 is 15 residues. V lost 3 bases to trimming and J lost 7 bases; unmatched junction nucleotides: 7. Looked up from germline, CDR1 is SGHRS and CDR2 is YFSETQ. Here the CDR3 reads CASSWTGDLGEKLFF. The CDR3 DNA is TGCGCCAGCAGCTGGACAGGGGACCTAGGTGAAAAACTGTTTTTT.

The chain carries TRBV2 and TRBJ1-4, with D possibly matching TRBD1 (6 bases). V was trimmed by 6 bases and J by 3 bases, leaving 14 bases between them. CDR3 size: 15 residues. In germline, CDR1 is SNHLY, CDR2 FYNNEI. For the CDR3, the DNA is TGTGCCAGCAGCAAACAGGGTACGGCTAATGAAAAACTGTTTTTT. This gives the protein CASSKQGTANEKLFF.

This chain uses TRBV29-1 with TRBJ1-1; D not certain. The CDR3 contains 14 residues. CDR1 and CDR2 (germline): SQVTM, ANQGSEA. With 7 bases removed from V and 2 bases from J, the gap between germline ends came to 17 bases. The CDR3 DNA sequence: TGCAGCGCAGAACGGGAAACCCTAAACACTGAAGCTTTCTTT. Amino acid sequence: CSAERETLNTEAFF. Full variable domain (remainder filled in from reference TRBV29-1 and TRBJ1-1): SAVISQKPSRDICQRGTSLTIQCQVDSQVTMMFWYRQQPGQSLTLIATANQGSEATYESGFVIDKFPISRPNLTFSTLTVSNMSPEDSSIYLCSAERETLNTEAFFGQGTRLTVV.

V gene TRBV5-4 combines with J gene TRBJ2-7; 7 bases are a match to TRBD2. The germline V gene encodes CDR1 SGHNT and CDR2 YYREEE (reference sequence). This CDR3 has 13 amino acids. V was clipped by 3 bases and J by 2 bases; unmatched bases: 2. The CDR3 sequence: CASSSGLAYEQYF. In nucleotides, the CDR3 is TGTGCCAGCAGCTCCGGACTAGCCTACGAGCAGTACTTC.

This chain links TRBV29-1 with TRBJ2-3, with D perhaps TRBD1 (5 bases). V lost 4 bases to trimming and J lost 9 bases, with 11 bases between them. The CDR3 length is 11 residues. The germline V gene encodes CDR1 SQVTM and CDR2 ANQGSEA. CDR3 loop: CSVAGSGTQYF. CDR3 DNA sequence: TGCAGCGTTGCAGGGTCCGGCACGCAGTATTTT.

This rearrangement joins TRBV11-3 to TRBJ1-4; D uncertain. Trimming removed 1 base from V and 11 bases from J, with 11 bases in between. The CDR3 contains 13 residues. CDR1 and CDR2 (germline): SGHNT, YENEEA. The CDR3 coding sequence is TGTGCCAGCAGCTTAGTTGGGAGGCGGAAACTGTTTTTT. This encodes CASSLVGRRKLFF.

The chain links TRBV5-4 to TRBJ2-3; D remains unclear. This CDR3 spans 11 amino acids. Germline CDR1 SGHNT, CDR2 YYREEE (reference sequence). V was pared by 4 bases and J by 8 bases, with 8 bases between. The CDR3 spells CASSTSSTQYF. DNA of the CDR3: TGTGCCAGCAGCACTTCATCTACGCAGTATTTT. Supplemented by reference TRBV5-4 and TRBJ2-3, the full variable domain reads ETGVTQSPTHLIKTRGQQVTLRCSSQSGHNTVSWYQQALGQGPQFIFQYYREEENGRGNFPPRFSGLQFPNYSSELNVNALELDDSALYLCASSTSSTQYFGPGTRLTVL.

The chain is built from TRBV6-1 and TRBJ1-2, with a tentative D call TRBD1 (5 bases). The germline V gene has CDR1 MNHNS and CDR2 SASEGT. V dropped 7 bases and J dropped 8 bases, with 17 bases sitting between them. The length of the CDR3 is 13 residues. CDR3 sequence (DNA): TGTGCCAGCACCATCTACAGGATTGTGGGCTACACCTTC. This codes for CASTIYRIVGYTF.

As for this clone: A junction boundary mismatches the germline segment, possibly from a read error. This chain connects TRBV2 to TRBJ2-3; maybe TRBD1 (5 bases). The CDR3 is 14 amino acids. The germline gives CDR1 SNHLY, CDR2 FYNNEI. The CDR3 is CASSREHRTDKQYF. In DNA form, the CDR3 reads TGTGCCAGCAGCAGGGAACACCGCACAGATAAGCAGTATTTT.

This chain connects TRBV7-9 to TRBJ2-2; 7 bases align to TRBD1. The germline CDR1 and CDR2 sequences are SEHNR and FQNEAQ (reference sequence). The CDR3 has 13 amino acids. Losses at the gene ends were 5 bases for V and 6 bases for J; bases not matched to a gene: 3. This CDR3 is CASSPQGAGELFF. In DNA form, the CDR3 reads TGTGCCAGCAGCCCTCAGGGGGCCGGGGAGCTGTTTTTT.

V is TRBV9 and J is TRBJ2-3; 10 positions match TRBD2. In germline, CDR1 is SGDLS, CDR2 YYNGEE. The V and J ends lost 3 bases and 4 bases, in that order; junction bases with no gene match: 14. The CDR3 spans 18 residues. The CDR3 loop reads CASSAFSGGAKYSDTQYF. As DNA, the CDR3 is TGTGCCAGCAGCGCCTTCAGCGGGGGGGCCAAATATTCAGATACGCAGTATTTT. Combining the CDR3 with reference TRBV9 and TRBJ2-3 gives the whole variable domain DSGVTQTPKHLITATGQRVTLRCSPRSGDLSVYWYQQSLDQGLQFLIQYYNGEERAKGNILERFSAQQFPDLHSELNLSSLELGDSALYFCASSAFSGGAKYSDTQYFGPGTRLTVL.

V and J are TRBV7-2 and TRBJ1-6; TRBD1 might be the D (6 bases). This CDR3 spans 15 amino acids. V was clipped by 2 bases and J by 4 bases, with 9 bases between them. Germline loops: CDR1 SGHTA, CDR2 FQGNSA. CDR3 DNA: TGTGCCAGCAGCTTAACCAGGGGTTATAATTCACCCCTCCACTTT. This translates into CASSLTRGYNSPLHF.

This sequence joins TRBV7-8 and TRBJ2-1; D might be TRBD2 (5 bases). This CDR3 has 13 amino acids. Germline V gene lookup returns CDR1 SGHVS and CDR2 FQNEAQ. The ends were cut back, 5 bases at V and 9 bases at J, with 14 bases in the middle. CDR3 residues: CASSLILVSEQFF. Written as DNA, the CDR3 is TGTGCCAGCAGCCTAATACTAGTAAGTGAGCAGTTCTTC.

In DNA, the CDR3 is TGTGCCTGGAGTGTACCAGGGACAGCCAATCAGCCCCAGCATTTT. Translated: CAWSVPGTANQPQHF. This chain uses TRBV30 with TRBJ1-5; 7 bases map to TRBD1. CDR1 GTSNPN and CDR2 SVGIG come from the germline V gene (reference sequence). V shed 0 bases and J 3 bases; nucleotides not matched to a gene: 5. The CDR3 spans 15 residues.